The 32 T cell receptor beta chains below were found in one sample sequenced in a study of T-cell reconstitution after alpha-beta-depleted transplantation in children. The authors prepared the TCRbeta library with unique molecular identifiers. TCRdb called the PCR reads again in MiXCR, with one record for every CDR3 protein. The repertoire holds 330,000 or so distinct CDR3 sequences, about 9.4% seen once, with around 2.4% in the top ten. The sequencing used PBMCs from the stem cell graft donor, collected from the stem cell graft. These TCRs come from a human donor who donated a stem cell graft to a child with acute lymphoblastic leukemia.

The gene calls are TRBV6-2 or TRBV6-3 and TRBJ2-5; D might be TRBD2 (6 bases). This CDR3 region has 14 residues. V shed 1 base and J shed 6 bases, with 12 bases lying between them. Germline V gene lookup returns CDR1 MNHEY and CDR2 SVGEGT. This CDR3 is CASSYWGRQKTQYF. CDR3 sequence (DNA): TGTGCCAGCAGTTACTGGGGGAGGCAGAAGACCCAGTACTTC.

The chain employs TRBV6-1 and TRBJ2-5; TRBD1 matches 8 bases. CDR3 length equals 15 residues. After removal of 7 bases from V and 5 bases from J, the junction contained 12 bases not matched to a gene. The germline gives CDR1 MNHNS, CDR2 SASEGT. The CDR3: CASTMGRGLWETQYF. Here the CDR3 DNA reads TGTGCCAGCACCATGGGCAGGGGGCTGTGGGAGACCCAGTACTTC.

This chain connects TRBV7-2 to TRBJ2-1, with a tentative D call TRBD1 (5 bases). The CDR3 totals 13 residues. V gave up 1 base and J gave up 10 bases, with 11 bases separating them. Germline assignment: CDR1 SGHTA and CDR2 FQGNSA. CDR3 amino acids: CASSLGGSQEQFF. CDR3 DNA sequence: TGTGCCAGCAGCTTAGGGGGCTCCCAGGAGCAGTTCTTC.

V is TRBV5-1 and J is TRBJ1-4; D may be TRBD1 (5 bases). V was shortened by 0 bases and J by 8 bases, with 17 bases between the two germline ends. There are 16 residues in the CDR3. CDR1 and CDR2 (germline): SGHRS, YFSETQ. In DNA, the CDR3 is TGCGCCAGCAGCTTGGGCCAGGGCCCTCCGGGGGAAAAACTGTTTTTT. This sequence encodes CASSLGQGPPGEKLFF.

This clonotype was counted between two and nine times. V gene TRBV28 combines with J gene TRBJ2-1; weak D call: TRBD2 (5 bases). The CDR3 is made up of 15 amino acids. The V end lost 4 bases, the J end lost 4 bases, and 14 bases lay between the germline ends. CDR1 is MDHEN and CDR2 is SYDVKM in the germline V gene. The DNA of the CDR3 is TGTGCCAGCAGTTCCTCAGCGGAATATTACAATGAGCAGTTCTTC. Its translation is CASSSSAEYYNEQFF.

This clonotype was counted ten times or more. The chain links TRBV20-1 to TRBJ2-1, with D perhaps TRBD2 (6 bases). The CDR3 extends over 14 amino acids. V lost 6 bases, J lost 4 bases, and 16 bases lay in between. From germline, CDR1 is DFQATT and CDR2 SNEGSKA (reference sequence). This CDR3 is CSARLPGEYNEQFF. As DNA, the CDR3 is TGCAGTGCGCGCTTACCGGGAGAATACAATGAGCAGTTCTTC.

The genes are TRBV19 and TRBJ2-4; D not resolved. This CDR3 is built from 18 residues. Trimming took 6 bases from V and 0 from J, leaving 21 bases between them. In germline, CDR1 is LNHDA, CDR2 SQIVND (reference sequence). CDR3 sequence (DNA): TGTGCCAGTAGCACCAACCTTTGGGCTCCCATAGCCAAAAACATTCAGTACTTC. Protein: CASSTNLWAPIAKNIQYF.

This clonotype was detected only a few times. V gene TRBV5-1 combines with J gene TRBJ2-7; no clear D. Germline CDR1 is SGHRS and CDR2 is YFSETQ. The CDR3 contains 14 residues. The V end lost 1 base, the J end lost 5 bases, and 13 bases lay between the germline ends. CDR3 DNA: TGCGCCAGCAGCTTGTACGGTGTAGTCGACGAGCAGTACTTC. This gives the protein CASSLYGVVDEQYF.

CDR3 sequence: CASSQEVSSGITDYNEQFF. The CDR3 coding sequence is TGCGCCAGCAGCCAAGAGGTCTCTAGCGGAATAACCGACTACAATGAGCAGTTCTTC. The J gene is TRBJ2-1, the V gene TRBV4-3, with 7 bases that match TRBD2. Trimming removed 0 bases from V and 3 bases from J; junction bases left unmatched: 14. The CDR3 loop spans 19 amino acids. CDR1 and CDR2 from the germline V gene are LGHNA and YSLEER.

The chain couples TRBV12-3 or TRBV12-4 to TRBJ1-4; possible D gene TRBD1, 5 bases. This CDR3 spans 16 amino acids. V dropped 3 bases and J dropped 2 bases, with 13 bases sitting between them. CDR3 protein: CASSFRDPRTNEKLFF. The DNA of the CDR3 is TGTGCCAGCAGTTTTAGGGACCCAAGGACTAATGAAAAACTGTTTTTT.

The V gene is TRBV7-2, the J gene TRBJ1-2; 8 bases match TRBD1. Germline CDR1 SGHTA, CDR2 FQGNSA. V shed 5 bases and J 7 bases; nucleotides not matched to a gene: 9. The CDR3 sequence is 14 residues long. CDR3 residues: CASSPRQGPGGYTF. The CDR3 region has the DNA TGTGCCAGCAGCCCGAGACAGGGGCCAGGTGGCTACACCTTC.

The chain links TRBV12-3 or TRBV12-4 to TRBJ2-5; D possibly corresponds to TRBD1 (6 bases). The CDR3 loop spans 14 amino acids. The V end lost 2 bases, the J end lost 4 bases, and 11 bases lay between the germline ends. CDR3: CASSLRDNRETQYF. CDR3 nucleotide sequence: TGTGCCAGCAGTTTAAGGGACAATAGAGAGACCCAGTACTTC.

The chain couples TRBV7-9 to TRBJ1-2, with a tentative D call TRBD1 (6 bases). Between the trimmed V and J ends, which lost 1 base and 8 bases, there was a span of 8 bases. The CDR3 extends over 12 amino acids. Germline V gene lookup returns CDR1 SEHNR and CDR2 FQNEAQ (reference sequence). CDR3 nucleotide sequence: TGTGCCAGCAGCTTAGGGGGGCAAGGCTACACCTTC. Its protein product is CASSLGGQGYTF.

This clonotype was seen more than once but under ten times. The CDR3 coding sequence is TGTGCCAGCAGCCCCGGAGCAGGGGCGTACTATGGCTACACCTTC. Translating it yields CASSPGAGAYYGYTF. The chain couples TRBV7-2 to TRBJ1-2; D possibly corresponds to TRBD1 (6 bases). CDR1 SGHTA and CDR2 FQGNSA come from the germline V gene. Trimming removed 5 bases from V and 3 bases from J, with 16 bases in between. The CDR3 has 15 residues.

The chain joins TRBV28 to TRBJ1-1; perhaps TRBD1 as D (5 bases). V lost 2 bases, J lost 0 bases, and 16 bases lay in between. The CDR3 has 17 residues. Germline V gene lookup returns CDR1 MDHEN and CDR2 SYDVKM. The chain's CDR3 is CASSLPTGGLLNTEAFF. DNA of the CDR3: TGTGCCAGCAGTTTACCCACCGGGGGGTTGCTGAACACTGAAGCTTTCTTT.

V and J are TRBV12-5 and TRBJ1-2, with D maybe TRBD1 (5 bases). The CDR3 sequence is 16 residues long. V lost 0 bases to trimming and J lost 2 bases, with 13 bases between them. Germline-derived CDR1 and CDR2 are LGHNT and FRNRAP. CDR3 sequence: CASGLVGGGDNYGYTF. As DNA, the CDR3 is TGTGCTAGTGGTTTGGTAGGCGGAGGGGACAACTATGGCTACACCTTC.

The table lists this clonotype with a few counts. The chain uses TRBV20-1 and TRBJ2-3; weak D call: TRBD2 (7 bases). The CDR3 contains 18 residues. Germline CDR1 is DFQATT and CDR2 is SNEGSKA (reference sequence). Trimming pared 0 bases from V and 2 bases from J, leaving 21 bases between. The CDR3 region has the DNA TGCAGTGCTAGAGATCAAGGGGGGGCGGGATCGCACACAGATACGCAGTATTTT. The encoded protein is CSARDQGGAGSHTDTQYF.

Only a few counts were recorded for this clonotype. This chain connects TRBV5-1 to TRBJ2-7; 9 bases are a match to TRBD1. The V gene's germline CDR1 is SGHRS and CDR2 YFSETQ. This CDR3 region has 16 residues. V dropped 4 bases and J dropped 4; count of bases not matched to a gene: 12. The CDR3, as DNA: TGCGCCAGCAGCCTGGGGACAGGGTTGAACATATACGAGCAGTACTTC. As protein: CASSLGTGLNIYEQYF.

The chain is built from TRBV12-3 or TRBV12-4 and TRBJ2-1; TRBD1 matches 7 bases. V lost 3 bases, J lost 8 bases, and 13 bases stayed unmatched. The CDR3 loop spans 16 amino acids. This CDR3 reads CASSLESPGGRYEQFF. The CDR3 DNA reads TGTGCCAGCAGTTTGGAGAGTCCAGGGGGTCGGTATGAGCAGTTCTTC.

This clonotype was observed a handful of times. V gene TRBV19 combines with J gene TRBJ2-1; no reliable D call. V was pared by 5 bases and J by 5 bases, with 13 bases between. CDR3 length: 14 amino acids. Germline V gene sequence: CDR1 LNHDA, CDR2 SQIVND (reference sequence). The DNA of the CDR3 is TGTGCCAGTAGTCGTATACAAGGCAACAATGAGCAGTTCTTC. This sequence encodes CASSRIQGNNEQFF.

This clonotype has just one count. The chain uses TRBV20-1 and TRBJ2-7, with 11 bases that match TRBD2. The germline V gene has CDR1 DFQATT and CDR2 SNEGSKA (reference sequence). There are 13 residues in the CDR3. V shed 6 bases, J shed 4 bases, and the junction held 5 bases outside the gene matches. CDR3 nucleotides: TGCAGTGCGTCCGGGACTAGCGGTTACGAGCAGTACTTC. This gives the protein CSASGTSGYEQYF.

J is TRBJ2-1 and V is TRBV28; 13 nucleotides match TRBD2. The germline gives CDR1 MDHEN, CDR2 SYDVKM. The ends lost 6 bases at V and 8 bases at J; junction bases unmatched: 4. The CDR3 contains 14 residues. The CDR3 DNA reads TGTGCCAGCAGGACTAGCGGGAGGAGGGATGAGCAGTTCTTC. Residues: CASRTSGRRDEQFF.

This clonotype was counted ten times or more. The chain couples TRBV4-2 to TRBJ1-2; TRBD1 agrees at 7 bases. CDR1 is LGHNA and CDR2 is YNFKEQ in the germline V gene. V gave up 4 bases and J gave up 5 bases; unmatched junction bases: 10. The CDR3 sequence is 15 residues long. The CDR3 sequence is CASSPSPGGEYGYTF. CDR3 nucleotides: TGTGCCAGCAGCCCAAGTCCAGGGGGAGAGTATGGCTACACCTTC.

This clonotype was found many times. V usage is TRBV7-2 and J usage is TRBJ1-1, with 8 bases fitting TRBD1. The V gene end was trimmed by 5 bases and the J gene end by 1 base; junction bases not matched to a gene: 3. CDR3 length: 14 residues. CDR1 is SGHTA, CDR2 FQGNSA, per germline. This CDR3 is CASSPGQANTEAFF. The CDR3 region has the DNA TGTGCCAGCAGCCCGGGACAGGCGAACACTGAAGCTTTCTTT. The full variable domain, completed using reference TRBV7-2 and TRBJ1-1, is GAGVSQSPSNKVTEKGKDVELRCDPISGHTALYWYRQSLGQGLEFLIYFQGNSAPDKSGLPSDRFSAERTGGSVSTLTIQRTQQEDSAVYLCASSPGQANTEAFFGQGTRLTVV.

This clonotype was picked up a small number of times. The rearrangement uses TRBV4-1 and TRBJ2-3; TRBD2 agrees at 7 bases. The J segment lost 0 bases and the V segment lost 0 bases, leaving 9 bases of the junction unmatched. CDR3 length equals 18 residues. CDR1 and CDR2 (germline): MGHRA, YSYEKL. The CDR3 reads CASSQDMAGDPSTDTQYF. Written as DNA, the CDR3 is TGCGCCAGCAGCCAAGATATGGCGGGGGATCCCAGCACAGATACGCAGTATTTT.

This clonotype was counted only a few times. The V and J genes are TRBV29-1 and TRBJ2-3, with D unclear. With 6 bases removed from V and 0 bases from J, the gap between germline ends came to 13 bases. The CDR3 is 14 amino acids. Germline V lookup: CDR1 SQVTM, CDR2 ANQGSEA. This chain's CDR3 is CSVDMRSSTDTQYF. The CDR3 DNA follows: TGCAGCGTCGACATGCGGTCTAGCACAGATACGCAGTATTTT.

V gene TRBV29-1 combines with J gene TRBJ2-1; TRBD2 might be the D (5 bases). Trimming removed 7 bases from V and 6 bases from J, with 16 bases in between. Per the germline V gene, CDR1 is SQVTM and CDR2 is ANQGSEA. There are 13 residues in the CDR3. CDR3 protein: CSGTVFRANEQFF. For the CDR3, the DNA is TGCAGCGGGACTGTCTTTCGGGCCAATGAGCAGTTCTTC.

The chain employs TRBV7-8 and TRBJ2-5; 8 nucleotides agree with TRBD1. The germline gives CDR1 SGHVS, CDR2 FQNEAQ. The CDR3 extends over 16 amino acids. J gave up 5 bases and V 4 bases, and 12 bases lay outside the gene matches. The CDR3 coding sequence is TGTGCCAGCAGCTCCGGGACAGGTTACCGCTGGGAGACCCAGTACTTC. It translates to CASSSGTGYRWETQYF.

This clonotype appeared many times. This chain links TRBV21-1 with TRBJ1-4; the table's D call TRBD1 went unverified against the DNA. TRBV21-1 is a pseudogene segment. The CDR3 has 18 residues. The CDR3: CASSTNPGTGGTNEKLFF. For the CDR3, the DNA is TGTGCCAGCAGCACCAACCCCGGGACAGGGGGAACTAATGAAAAACTGTTTTTT.

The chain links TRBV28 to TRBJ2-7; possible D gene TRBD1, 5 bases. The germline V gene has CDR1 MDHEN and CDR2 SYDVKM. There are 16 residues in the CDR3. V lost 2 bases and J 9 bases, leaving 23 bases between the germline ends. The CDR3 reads CASSLRLETAHFGQYF. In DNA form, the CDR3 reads TGTGCCAGCAGTTTACGACTGGAGACAGCTCATTTTGGGCAGTACTTC.

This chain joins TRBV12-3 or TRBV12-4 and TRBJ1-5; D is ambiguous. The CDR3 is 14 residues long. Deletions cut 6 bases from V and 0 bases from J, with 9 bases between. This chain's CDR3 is CASRPGGSNQPQHF. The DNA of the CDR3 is TGTGCCAGCAGACCGGGAGGTAGCAATCAGCCCCAGCATTTT.

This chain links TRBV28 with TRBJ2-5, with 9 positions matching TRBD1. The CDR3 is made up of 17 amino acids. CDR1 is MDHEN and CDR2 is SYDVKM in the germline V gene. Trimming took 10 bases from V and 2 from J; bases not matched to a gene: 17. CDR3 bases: TGTGCCACCCGGGACAGGGTTTTCGTCGGTACTCAAGAGACCCAGTACTTC. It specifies CATRDRVFVGTQETQYF.